The following is a TCR beta chain sequence with its context. As yet, its antigen is unknown. With random hexamers, reverse transcription was performed on roughly 0.5 to 1 ug of RNA. The method of amplification for TCR beta CDR3 was immunoSEQ multiplex PCR, covering 54 Vbeta and 13 Jbeta. TCRdb independently ran MiXCR on the immunoSEQ multiplex PCR reads; one entry per CDR3 protein. The sample contains about 150,000 distinct CDR3 sequences, 85% to 95% of which appear only once. The data are from a study of CD8 T cells in Susac syndrome. Germline V gene lookup returns CDR1 SGHVS and CDR2 FNYEAQ. The CDR3 length is 14 residues. V dropped 5 bases and J dropped 1; count of bases not matched to a gene: 4. Study observations and caveats: The authors acknowledged that their TCR sequencing and HLA analysis involved a relatively small number of individuals.

The origin of this receptor is a human donor with multiple sclerosis. The chain combines TRBV7-6 with TRBJ2-5; 7 bases map to TRBD1. What was sequenced was CD8+ T cells from PBMCs. CDR3 in amino acids: CASSRGTVQETQYF. CDR3 nucleotide sequence: TGTGCCAGCAGCCGTGGGACAGTCCAAGAGACCCAGTACTTC. The full variable domain, rest sourced from reference TRBV7-6 and TRBJ2-5, is GAGVSQSPRYKVTKRGQDVALRCDPISGHVSLYWYRQALGQGPEFLTYFNYEAQQDKSGLPNDRFSAERPEGSISTLTIQRTEQRDSAMYRCASSRGTVQETQYFGPGTRLLVL.